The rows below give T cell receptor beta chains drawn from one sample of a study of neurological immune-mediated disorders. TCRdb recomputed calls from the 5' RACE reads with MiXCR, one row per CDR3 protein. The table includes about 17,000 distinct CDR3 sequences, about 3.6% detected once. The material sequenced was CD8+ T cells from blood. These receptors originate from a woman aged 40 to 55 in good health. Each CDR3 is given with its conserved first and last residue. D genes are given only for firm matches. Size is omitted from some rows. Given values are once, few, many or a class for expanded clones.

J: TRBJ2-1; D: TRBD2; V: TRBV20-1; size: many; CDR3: CSAREGLASYNEQFF; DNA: TGCAGTGCTAGAGAGGGACTAGCGAGCTACAATGAGCAGTTCTTC
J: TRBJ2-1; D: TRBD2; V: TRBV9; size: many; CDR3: CASSVVGGRDNEQFF; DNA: TGTGCCAGCAGCGTAGTGGGCGGGAGGGACAATGAGCAGTTCTTC
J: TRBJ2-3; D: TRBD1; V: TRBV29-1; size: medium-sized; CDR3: CSVDSPPWDRGTDTQYF; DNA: TGCAGCGTTGATTCCCCCCCGTGGGACAGGGGCACAGATACGCAGTATTTT
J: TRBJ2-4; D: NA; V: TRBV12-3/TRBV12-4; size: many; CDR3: CASSPGTRNIQYF; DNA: TGTGCCAGCAGTCCAGGGACCCGAAACATTCAGTACTTC
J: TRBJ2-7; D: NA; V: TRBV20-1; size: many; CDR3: CSAKWAKSAYEQYF; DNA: TGCAGTGCTAAGTGGGCTAAGAGCGCCTACGAGCAGTACTTC
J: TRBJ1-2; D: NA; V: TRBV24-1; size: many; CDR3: CATSDLQAGYTF; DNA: TGTGCCACCAGTGATTTGCAGGCTGGCTACACCTTC
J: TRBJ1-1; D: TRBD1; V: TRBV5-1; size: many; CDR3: CASSLVVDRPAFF; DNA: TGCGCCAGCAGCTTGGTTGTGGACAGGCCAGCTTTCTTT
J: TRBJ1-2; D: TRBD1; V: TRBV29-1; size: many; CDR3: CSVVSGQGNGYTF; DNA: TGCAGCGTTGTATCGGGACAGGGGAACGGCTACACCTTC
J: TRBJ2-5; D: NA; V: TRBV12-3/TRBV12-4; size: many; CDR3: CASSLPGAQETQYF; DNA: TGTGCCAGCAGTTTACCCGGGGCCCAGGAGACCCAGTACTTC
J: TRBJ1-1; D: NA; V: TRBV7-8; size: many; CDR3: CASSRIRGRAFF; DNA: TGTGCCAGCAGCCGCATTCGGGGTAGGGCTTTCTTT
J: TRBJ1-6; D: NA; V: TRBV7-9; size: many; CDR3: CASSYGGGSSPLHF; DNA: TGTGCCAGCAGCTATGGGGGGGGGTCTTCACCCCTCCACTTT
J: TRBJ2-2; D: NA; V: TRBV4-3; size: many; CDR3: CASSPRGVTNTGELFF; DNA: TGCGCCAGCAGCCCCCGTGGGGTAACGAACACCGGGGAGCTGTTTTTT
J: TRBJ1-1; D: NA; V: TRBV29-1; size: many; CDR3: CSVEAGNTEAFF; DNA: TGCAGCGTTGAGGCAGGGAACACTGAAGCTTTCTTT
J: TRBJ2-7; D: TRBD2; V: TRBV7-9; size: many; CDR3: CASTPGGGSMVYEQYF; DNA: TGTGCCAGCACCCCCGGGGGGGGTTCTATGGTTTACGAGCAGTACTTC
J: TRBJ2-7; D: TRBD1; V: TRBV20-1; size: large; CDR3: CSARPRGLYEQYF; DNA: TGCAGTGCTAGGCCCAGGGGGCTCTACGAGCAGTACTTC
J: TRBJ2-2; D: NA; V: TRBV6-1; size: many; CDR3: CASFMGPLAGELFF; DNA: TGTGCCAGTTTTATGGGGCCGCTAGCCGGGGAGCTGTTTTTT
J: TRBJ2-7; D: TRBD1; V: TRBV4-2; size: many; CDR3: CASSQAWDSFYEQYF; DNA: TGTGCCAGCAGCCAAGCCTGGGACAGCTTCTACGAGCAGTACTTC
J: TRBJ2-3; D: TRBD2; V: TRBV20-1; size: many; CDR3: CSARDWSPLADIPSTDTQYF; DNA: TGCAGTGCTAGAGATTGGTCCCCTCTAGCGGATATACCTAGCACAGATACGCAGTATTTT
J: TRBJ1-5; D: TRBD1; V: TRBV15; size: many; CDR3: CATSRDGTGGEISNQPQHF; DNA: TGTGCCACCAGCAGAGATGGGACAGGGGGCGAAATAAGCAATCAGCCCCAGCATTTT
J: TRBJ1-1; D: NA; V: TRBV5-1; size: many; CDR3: CASSLRSMNTEAFF; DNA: TGCGCCAGCAGCTTGCGATCCATGAACACTGAAGCTTTCTTT
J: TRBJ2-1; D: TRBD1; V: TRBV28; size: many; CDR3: CASSPTVPDRAFYNEQFF; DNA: TGTGCCAGCAGTCCAACCGTACCGGACAGGGCGTTCTACAATGAGCAGTTCTTC
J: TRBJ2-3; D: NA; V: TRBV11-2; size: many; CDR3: CASSLAGNRAAQYF; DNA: TGTGCCAGCAGCTTAGCGGGGAACAGGGCGGCGCAGTATTTT
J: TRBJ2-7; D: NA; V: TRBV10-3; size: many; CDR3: CAISKYEQYF; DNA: TGTGCCATCAGCAAGTACGAGCAGTACTTC
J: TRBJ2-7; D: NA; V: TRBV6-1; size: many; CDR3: CASSRGQTSYEQYF; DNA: TGTGCCAGCAGTAGGGGACAAACATCCTACGAGCAGTACTTC
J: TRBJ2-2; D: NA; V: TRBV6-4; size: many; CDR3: CASSRTGTGELFF; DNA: TGTGCCAGCAGCAGGACGGGGACCGGGGAGCTGTTTTTT
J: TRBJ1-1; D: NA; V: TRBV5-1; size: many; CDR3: CASSLEVRGRSTEAFF; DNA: TGCGCCAGCAGCTTGGAAGTCAGGGGACGATCCACTGAAGCTTTCTTT
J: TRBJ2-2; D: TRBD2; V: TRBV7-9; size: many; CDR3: CASSPDGASGTGELFF; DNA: TGTGCCAGCAGCCCGGACGGGGCTAGCGGAACCGGGGAGCTGTTTTTT
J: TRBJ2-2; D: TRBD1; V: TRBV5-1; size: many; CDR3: CASSIGQVNTGELFF; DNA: TGCGCCAGCAGCATAGGACAGGTGAACACCGGGGAGCTGTTTTTT
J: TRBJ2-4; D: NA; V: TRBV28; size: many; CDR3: CASSPIILDSKNIQYF; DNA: TGTGCCAGCAGTCCCATAATCCTAGATAGCAAAAACATTCAGTACTTC
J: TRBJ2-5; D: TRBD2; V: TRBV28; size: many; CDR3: CASSGRTDSLAGETQYF; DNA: TGTGCCAGCAGTGGGAGAACCGACAGCCTAGCGGGAGAGACCCAGTACTTC
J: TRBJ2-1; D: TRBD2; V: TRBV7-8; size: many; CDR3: CASSLALTGTSGRNEQFF; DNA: TGTGCCAGCAGCTTAGCTCTTACCGGGACTAGCGGGAGGAATGAGCAGTTCTTC
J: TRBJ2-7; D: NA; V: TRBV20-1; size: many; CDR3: CSALTRDSPVGEQYF; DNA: TGCAGTGCTCTGACCCGGGACTCCCCCGTTGGGGAGCAGTACTTC
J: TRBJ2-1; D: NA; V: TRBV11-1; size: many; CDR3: CASSLDRAADYNEQFF; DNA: TGTGCCAGCAGCTTAGACAGGGCAGCGGATTACAATGAGCAGTTCTTC
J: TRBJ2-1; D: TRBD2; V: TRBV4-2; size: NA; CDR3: CAISQGKREVNEQFF; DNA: TGTGCCATTAGCCAAGGGAAGCGGGAGGTCAATGAGCAGTTCTTC
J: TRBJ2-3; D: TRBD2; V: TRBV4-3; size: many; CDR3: CASSHRRAGGTDTQYF; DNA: TGCGCCAGCAGCCACCGGCGAGCGGGGGGCACAGATACGCAGTATTTT
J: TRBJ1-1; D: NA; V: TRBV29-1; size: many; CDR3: CSVVQGTEAFF; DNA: TGCAGCGTTGTCCAAGGCACTGAAGCTTTCTTT
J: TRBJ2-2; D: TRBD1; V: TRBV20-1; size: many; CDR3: CSAKGTGDTGELFF; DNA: TGCAGTGCCAAGGGGACAGGGGACACCGGGGAGCTGTTTTTT
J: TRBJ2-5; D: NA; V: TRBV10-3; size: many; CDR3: CATLRVHQETQYF; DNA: TGTGCCACCCTCCGAGTTCACCAAGAGACCCAGTACTTC
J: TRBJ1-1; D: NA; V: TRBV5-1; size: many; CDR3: CASSLAPSRDGEAFF; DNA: TGCGCCAGCAGCTTGGCTCCTAGCAGGGATGGTGAAGCTTTCTTT
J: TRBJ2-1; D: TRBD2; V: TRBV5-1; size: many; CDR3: CASSLGPVTSGSSNEQFF; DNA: TGCGCCAGCAGCTTGGGTCCGGTGACTAGCGGGAGTAGTAATGAGCAGTTCTTC
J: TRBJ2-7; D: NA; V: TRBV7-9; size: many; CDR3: CASSTSAGYEQYF; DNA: TGTGCCAGCAGCACTAGTGCAGGTTACGAGCAGTACTTC
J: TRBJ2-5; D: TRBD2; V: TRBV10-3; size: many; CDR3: CAISERTSLETQYF; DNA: TGTGCCATCAGTGAGAGGACTAGCTTGGAGACCCAGTACTTC
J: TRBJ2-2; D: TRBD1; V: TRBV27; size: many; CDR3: CASSERTGGAGELFF; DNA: TGTGCCAGCAGTGAAAGGACAGGGGGTGCCGGGGAGCTGTTTTTT
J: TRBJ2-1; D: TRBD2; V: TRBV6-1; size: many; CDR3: CASSVGAGDYNEQFF; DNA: TGTGCCAGCAGTGTTGGAGCGGGAGATTACAATGAGCAGTTCTTC
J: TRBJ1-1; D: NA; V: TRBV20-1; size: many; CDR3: CSASAGHTEAFF; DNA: TGCAGTGCTAGCGCAGGGCACACTGAAGCTTTCTTT
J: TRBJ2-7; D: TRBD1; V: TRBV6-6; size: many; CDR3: CASSLLSGTGGYEQYF; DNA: TGTGCCAGCAGCCTCCTTTCCGGGACAGGGGGCTACGAGCAGTACTTC
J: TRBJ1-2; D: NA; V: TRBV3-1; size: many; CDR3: CASSQDPRGSNYGYTF; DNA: TGTGCCAGCAGCCAAGATCCGCGGGGATCTAACTATGGCTACACCTTC
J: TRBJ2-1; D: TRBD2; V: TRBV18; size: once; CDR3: CASSQAGGPPYNEQFF; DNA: TGTGCCAGCTCACAAGCGGGAGGGCCCCCCTACAATGAGCAGTTCTTC
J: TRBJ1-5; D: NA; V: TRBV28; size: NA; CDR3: CASSLAPTGPNQPQHF; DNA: TGTGCCAGCAGTTTAGCCCCCACCGGGCCCAATCAGCCCCAGCATTTT
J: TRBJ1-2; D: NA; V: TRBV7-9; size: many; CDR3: CASSSWTENNYGYTF; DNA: TGTGCCAGCAGCTCATGGACAGAAAATAACTATGGCTACACCTTC
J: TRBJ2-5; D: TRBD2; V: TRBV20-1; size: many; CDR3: CSATPGLAEKETQYF; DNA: TGCAGTGCTACACCGGGACTAGCGGAGAAAGAGACCCAGTACTTC
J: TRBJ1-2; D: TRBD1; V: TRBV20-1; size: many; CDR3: CSAAGTGNYGYTF; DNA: TGCAGTGCTGCTGGGACAGGGAACTATGGCTACACCTTC
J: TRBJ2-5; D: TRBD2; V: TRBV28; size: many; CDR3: CASSSLAGGPGETQYF; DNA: TGTGCCAGCAGCTCGCTAGCGGGAGGGCCGGGAGAGACCCAGTACTTC
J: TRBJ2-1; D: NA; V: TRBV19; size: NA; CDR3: CASSIGGPSYNEQFF; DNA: TGTGCCAGTAGTATAGGCGGGCCATCCTACAATGAGCAGTTCTTC